The 27 T cell receptor beta chains below come from one sample, sequenced in a study of response to subunit inactivated influenza vaccine. TCRdb recomputed calls from the RT-PCR reads with MiXCR, one row per CDR3 protein. The repertoire includes approximately 530,000 distinct CDR3 sequences, 7.5% to 8.5% of them detected once, and 10% to 15% sits in the top ten. Source: PBMCs from blood, taken around 25 months after vaccination. These receptors were obtained from a man in his fifties or sixties who received an inactivated influenza vaccine.

The gene calls are TRBV4-1 and TRBJ1-5; 7 bases map to TRBD1. The CDR3 consists of 17 residues. Germline CDR1 MGHRA, CDR2 YSYEKL. V lost 0 bases and J lost 4; bases outside the gene matches: 9. This CDR3 reads CASSQDNRGQVNQPQHF. CDR3 nucleotide sequence: TGCGCCAGCAGCCAAGATAACCGCGGACAGGTTAATCAGCCCCAGCATTTT.

This clonotype has at least ten counts. Written as DNA, the CDR3 is TGTGCCAGCAGCTCAGGGGACGAGCAGTACTTC. This gives the protein CASSSGDEQYF. The V call is TRBV3-1, the J call TRBJ2-7; tentative D call: TRBD1 (6 bases). V was clipped by 5 bases and J by 5 bases, with 7 bases between them. The CDR3 consists of 11 residues. Per germline, CDR1 LGHDT and CDR2 YNNKEL (reference sequence).

The chain carries TRBV6-2 or TRBV6-3 and TRBJ2-7; 10 bases are a match to TRBD2. This CDR3 is 15 amino acids long. Germline assignment: CDR1 MNHEY and CDR2 SVGEGT. V gave up 6 bases and J gave up 3 bases; unmatched junction bases: 8. As DNA, the CDR3 is TGTGCCAGCAGCCGACCGGGACTAGCGAACTACGAGCAGTACTTC. Amino acid sequence: CASSRPGLANYEQYF.

In its sample, this clonotype was seen many times. The chain recombines TRBV20-1 with TRBJ2-1; D is perhaps TRBD1 (5 bases). CDR1 and CDR2 (germline): DFQATT, SNEGSKA (reference sequence). This CDR3 is 11 amino acids long. The V gene lost 5 bases and the J gene lost 7 bases, with 9 bases spanning the gap. The CDR3 sequence: CSADKGNEQFF. The CDR3 DNA follows: TGCAGTGCTGACAAGGGGAATGAGCAGTTCTTC.

This clonotype was seen more than once but under ten times. V is TRBV30 and J is TRBJ2-5; TRBD2 might be the D (7 bases). Germline CDR1 and CDR2: GTSNPN and SVGIG (reference sequence). V was shortened by 3 bases and J by 2 bases, with 16 bases between the two germline ends. This CDR3 comprises 15 residues. This CDR3 reads CAWSGQRDLQETQYF. The CDR3 DNA is TGTGCCTGGAGCGGACAGCGGGATTTGCAAGAGACCCAGTACTTC.

In this sample, this clonotype turned up a few times. The chain couples TRBV3-1 to TRBJ2-1, with TRBD2 identical over 10 bases. CDR3 length: 16 residues. Germline CDR1 LGHDT, CDR2 YNNKEL (reference sequence). V was clipped by 0 bases and J by 9 bases; unmatched bases: 8. The CDR3 spells CASSQDLLAGVSEQFF. Here the CDR3 DNA reads TGTGCCAGCAGCCAAGATTTGCTAGCGGGAGTAAGTGAGCAGTTCTTC.

The V call is TRBV10-3, the J call TRBJ1-1; a weak D match, TRBD1 (5 bases). There are 13 residues in the CDR3. Germline CDR1 reads ENHRY; CDR2 reads SYGVKD. The V end was cut by 6 bases, the J end by 0 bases, with 8 bases between. CDR3 sequence (DNA): TGTGCCATCAGCAGGGAATTGAACACTGAAGCTTTCTTT. Its translation is CAISRELNTEAFF.

In its sample, this clonotype was seen many times. The chain couples TRBV5-5 to TRBJ1-5; D remains ambiguous. The germline gives CDR1 SGHKS, CDR2 YYEKEE (reference sequence). The CDR3 runs 14 residues. Trimming removed 3 bases at V and 7 bases at J, with 14 bases between. CDR3 in DNA: TGTGCCAGCAGCTCCGTTTCGGTTCGGCAGCCCCAGCATTTT. Amino acid sequence: CASSSVSVRQPQHF.

The J gene is TRBJ2-3, the V gene TRBV30; no reliable D call. The CDR3 is made up of 15 amino acids. The germline V and J ends were trimmed by 3 bases and 0 bases, with 13 bases remaining between them. Germline CDR1 and CDR2: GTSNPN and SVGIG (reference sequence). The CDR3 DNA follows: TGTGCCTGGAGCTTAAGCTGGCTCAGCACAGATACGCAGTATTTT. Its protein product is CAWSLSWLSTDTQYF. Supplemented by reference TRBV30 and TRBJ2-3, the full variable domain reads SQTIHQWPATLVQPVGSPLSLECTVEGTSNPNLYWYRQAAGRGLQLLFYSVGIGQISSEVPQNLSASRPQDRQFILSSKKLLLSDSGFYLCAWSLSWLSTDTQYFGPGTRLTVL.

This clonotype was counted between two and nine times. V and J are TRBV28 and TRBJ2-7; 11 nucleotides align to TRBD1. CDR1 is MDHEN, CDR2 SYDVKM, per germline. J lost 6 bases, V lost 6 bases, and 10 bases had no gene match. This CDR3 has 15 residues. CDR3 DNA: TGTGCCAGCAGCCCCATAGGACAGGGGGCAGGCGAGCAGTACTTC. It translates to CASSPIGQGAGEQYF.

This clonotype was found many times. The chain links TRBV12-3 or TRBV12-4 to TRBJ2-3, with D perhaps matching TRBD2 (5 bases). This CDR3 contains 14 residues. The V gene lost 3 bases and the J gene lost 4 bases, with 11 bases spanning the gap. The CDR3 region has the DNA TGTGCCAGCAGTTTTAGTGGGAGTGCAGATACGCAGTATTTT. It specifies CASSFSGSADTQYF.

CDR3 residues: CASSYSMDAGRTEAFF. CDR3 sequence (DNA): TGTGCCAGCAGTTACAGTATGGACGCAGGGCGGACTGAAGCTTTCTTT. The rearrangement joins TRBV6-2 or TRBV6-3 to TRBJ1-1, with D possibly TRBD1 on 5 matching bases. CDR3 length: 16 amino acids. CDR1 and CDR2 from the germline V gene are MNHEY and SVGEGT. The germline V and J ends were trimmed by 2 bases and 5 bases, with 18 bases remaining between them.

Ten or more counts support this clonotype. The rearrangement links TRBV12-3 or TRBV12-4 to TRBJ2-4; possible D gene TRBD1, 6 bases. This CDR3 region has 14 residues. Trimming took off 5 bases at V and 7 bases at J, with 15 bases between the two ends. Here the CDR3 reads CASSTGTMINIQYF. The CDR3 DNA is TGTGCCAGCAGTACCGGGACAATGATCAACATTCAGTACTTC.

This clonotype has a count of ten or more. The chain links TRBV4-2 to TRBJ2-5, with D perhaps TRBD2 (5 bases). The CDR3 contains 15 residues. Trimming left V 0 bases short and J 5 bases short, with 13 bases between. Germline CDR1 LGHNA, CDR2 YNFKEQ. CDR3 coding DNA: TGTGCCAGCAGCCAAGATACGGAGGCGGTGGAGACCCAGTACTTC. Protein: CASSQDTEAVETQYF.

V gene TRBV28 combines with J gene TRBJ2-7; D is perhaps TRBD1 or TRBD2 (5 bases each). V was shortened by 6 bases and J by 6 bases, with 21 bases between the two germline ends. In germline, CDR1 is MDHEN, CDR2 SYDVKM. This CDR3 spans 15 amino acids. The CDR3 DNA follows: TGTGCCAGCAGAACACCATCAGGGAGCGACATCGAGCAGTACTTC. It yields the protein CASRTPSGSDIEQYF. The full variable domain, its missing parts supplied by reference TRBV28 and TRBJ2-7, is DVKVTQSSRYLVKRTGEKVFLECVQDMDHENMFWYRQDPGLGLRLIYFSYDVKMKEKGDIPEGYSVSREKKERFSLILESASTNQTSMYLCASRTPSGSDIEQYFGPGTRLTVT.

This clonotype was detected many times. This sequence joins TRBV20-1 and TRBJ2-1, with D perhaps matching TRBD1 (5 bases). Per germline, CDR1 DFQATT and CDR2 SNEGSKA (reference sequence). The CDR3 is 16 amino acids. With 3 bases removed from V and 2 bases from J, the gap between germline ends came to 17 bases. The CDR3 DNA reads TGCAGTGCTAGTCCACTCGACAGTTCAGCCTACAATGAGCAGTTCTTC. Protein product: CSASPLDSSAYNEQFF.

The chain combines TRBV28 with TRBJ2-7, with 7 positions matching TRBD1. The germline gives CDR1 MDHEN, CDR2 SYDVKM. V lost 1 base, J lost 9 bases, and 9 bases stayed unmatched. The CDR3 sequence is 14 residues long. The CDR3 nucleotides read TGTGCCAGCAGTTTATCAGGGGGAACCCACGTGCAGTACTTC. Amino acids: CASSLSGGTHVQYF. Drawing the rest from reference TRBV28 and TRBJ2-7, the complete variable domain is DVKVTQSSRYLVKRTGEKVFLECVQDMDHENMFWYRQDPGLGLRLIYFSYDVKMKEKGDIPEGYSVSREKKERFSLILESASTNQTSMYLCASSLSGGTHVQYFGPGTRLTVT.

This clonotype was picked up many times. The chain joins TRBV28 to TRBJ2-1; a weak D match, TRBD2 (5 bases). The CDR3 has 13 amino acids. Per the germline V gene, CDR1 is MDHEN and CDR2 is SYDVKM. The V end lost 4 bases, the J end lost 3 bases, and 7 bases lay between the germline ends. The CDR3 sequence is CASSSSGYNEQFF. DNA of the CDR3: TGTGCCAGCAGTTCCAGCGGCTACAATGAGCAGTTCTTC.

This clonotype came up a few times. This chain connects TRBV7-9 to TRBJ1-3; no firm D call. The germline V and J ends were trimmed by 2 bases and 1 base, with 6 bases remaining between them. Germline V CDR1 and CDR2: SEHNR, FQNEAQ (reference sequence). The length of the CDR3 is 14 residues. The CDR3 region has the DNA TGTGCCAGCAGCTTATCGTGGTCTGGAAACACCATATATTTT. It yields the protein CASSLSWSGNTIYF. The full variable domain, in which reference TRBV7-9 and TRBJ1-3 provide the parts outside the CDR3, is DTGVSQNPRHKITKRGQNVTFRCDPISEHNRLYWYRQTLGQGPEFLTYFQNEAQLEKSRLLSDRFSAERPKGSFSTLEIQRTEQGDSAMYLCASSLSWSGNTIYFGEGSWLTVV.

This clonotype has more than one count but fewer than ten. The gene calls are TRBV3-1 and TRBJ2-4; 8 bases map to TRBD2. The CDR3 is 15 amino acids. Germline V gene data show CDR1 as LGHDT and CDR2 as YNNKEL (reference sequence). The trim removed 2 bases at V and 7 bases at J, leaving 7 bases unmatched. CDR3 nucleotides: TGTGCCAGCAGCCAAAACGGGAGGGCCTGGAACATTCAGTACTTC. The encoded protein is CASSQNGRAWNIQYF.

V usage is TRBV28 and J usage is TRBJ2-5; D is perhaps TRBD1 (5 bases). This CDR3 has 14 residues. Trimming took 8 bases from V and 0 from J, leaving 13 bases between them. CDR1 is MDHEN and CDR2 is SYDVKM in the germline V gene. CDR3 coding DNA: TGTGCCAGCGGATCCAGGGATTACCAAGAGACCCAGTACTTC. Protein product: CASGSRDYQETQYF.

J is TRBJ2-3 and V is TRBV20-1, with D possibly called TRBD1 or TRBD2 (5 bases each). Germline CDR1 DFQATT, CDR2 SNEGSKA (reference sequence). This CDR3 contains 11 residues. The CDR3 reads CSGASTDTQYF. Written as DNA, the CDR3 is TGCAGCGGGGCTAGCACAGATACGCAGTATTTT.

This chain joins TRBV28 and TRBJ2-2, with D unresolved. V was pared by 7 bases and J by 5 bases, with 17 bases between. The CDR3 sequence is 15 residues long. Germline-derived CDR1 and CDR2 are MDHEN and SYDVKM. CDR3 DNA sequence: TGTGCCAGCACTCTTGGAACTACCGGTACCGGGGAGCTGTTTTTT. Translating gives CASTLGTTGTGELFF.

In this sample, this clonotype turned up a few times. The J gene is TRBJ2-7, the V gene TRBV4-3; 14 bases align to TRBD2. Trimming took 4 bases from V and 4 from J; bases not matched to a gene: 6. The CDR3 contains 16 residues. The germline V gene has CDR1 LGHNA and CDR2 YSLEER. CDR3 sequence (DNA): TGCGCCAGCAGCCCTGGGACTAGCGGGAGCTGGTACGAGCAGTACTTC. Translated: CASSPGTSGSWYEQYF.

This chain uses TRBV7-9 with TRBJ2-4, with D unclear. Germline V gene data show CDR1 as SEHNR and CDR2 as FQNEAQ (reference sequence). This CDR3 is 14 amino acids long. The V end was cut by 6 bases, the J end by 0 bases, with 9 bases between. Here the CDR3 DNA reads TGTGCCAGCAGGTACAGTCAAGCCAAAAACATTCAGTACTTC. Amino acid sequence: CASRYSQAKNIQYF.

This chain uses TRBV27 with TRBJ2-3; 9 bases line up with TRBD2. J gave up 8 bases and V 5 bases, and 11 bases lay outside the gene matches. The CDR3 extends over 15 amino acids. The germline V gene has CDR1 MNHEY and CDR2 SMNVEV (reference sequence). The CDR3 region has the DNA TGTGCCAGCAGTCGGAGGACTAGCGAGTTCGGTACGCAGTATTTT. This gives the protein CASSRRTSEFGTQYF.

In its sample, this clonotype was seen a few times. The chain employs TRBV7-4 and TRBJ1-6, with 7 bases matching TRBD1. This CDR3 spans 16 amino acids. J lost 4 bases, V lost 5 bases, and 8 bases had no gene match. The germline CDR1 and CDR2 sequences are SGHVT and SQSDAQ. CDR3 in DNA: TGTGCCAGCAGCGCACAGGGGACTGTTTATAATTCACCCCTCCACTTT. Amino acids: CASSAQGTVYNSPLHF. The full variable domain, rest sourced from reference TRBV7-4 and TRBJ1-6, is GAGVSQSPRYKVAKRGRDVALRCDSISGHVTLYWYRQTLGQGSEVLTYSQSDAQRDKSGRPSGRFSAERPERSVSTLKIQRTEQGDSAVYLCASSAQGTVYNSPLHFGNGTRLTVT.